These T cell receptor beta chains were read from a single sample in a study of cytomegalovirus exposure and HLA in healthy donors. Only in-frame clones appear in the TCRdb table, and some are missing; sequencing was by immunoSEQ multiplex PCR. The table has around 130,000 clones, 77% seen once; the top ten hold 0.75% to 0.95%. Sequences were obtained from PBMCs. These TCRs come from a woman between 55 and 75 years old in good health and CMV-seronegative. Both conserved end residues are part of each CDR3. Fields, in order: J gene, V gene, clone size, D gene, CDR3 protein, CDR3 DNA. The D gene is left open where the match is weak. Expanded clones get a size class; other rows say once, few or many, or leave the size out.

TRBJ2-5 | TRBV28 | . | TRBD2 | CASSFGAGGPQETQYF | TGTGCCAGCAGTTTTGGAGCGGGGGGGCCCCAAGAGACCCAGTACTTC
TRBJ1-1 | TRBV4-1 | . | . | CASSQLGLPFDTEAFF | TGCGCCAGCAGCCAGCTGGGACTGCCTTTCGACACTGAAGCTTTCTTT
TRBJ2-2 | TRBV6-5 | . | TRBD1 | CASSYSPDRVMGELFF | TGTGCCAGCAGTTACTCTCCGGACAGGGTGATGGGGGAGCTGTTTTTT
TRBJ2-7 | TRBV6-5 | . | TRBD2 | CASSSRGGEQYF | TGTGCCAGCAGTTCCCGGGGGGGAGAGCAGTACTTC
TRBJ1-6 | TRBV5-6 | . | . | CASSSTGPSSYNSPPHF | TGTGCCAGCAGCTCTACAGGGCCTAGCTCCTATAATTCACCCCCCCACTTT
TRBJ1-4 | TRBV18 | . | TRBD1 | CASSPSSGGGEKLFF | TGTGCCAGCTCACCCTCTTCAGGGGGCGGTGAAAAACTGTTTTTT
TRBJ1-4 | TRBV6-1 | . | TRBD1 | CASSEHWSTGDEKLFF | TGTGCCAGCAGTGAACATTGGAGCACAGGGGATGAAAAACTGTTTTTT
TRBJ2-1 | TRBV5-1 | . | TRBD1 | CASSSSRDRVNEQFF | TGCGCCAGCAGCTCGTCCCGGGACAGGGTCAATGAGCAGTTCTTC
TRBJ1-2 | TRBV6-5 | . | TRBD1 | CASRQGGGYTF | TGTGCCAGTAGACAGGGAGGAGGCTACACCTTC
TRBJ2-5 | TRBV15 | . | TRBD1 | CATSKERDRGLGVMRETQYF | TGTGCCACCAGCAAAGAAAGGGACAGGGGGCTAGGGGTTATGAGAGAGACCCAGTACTTC
TRBJ2-5 | TRBV18 | . | TRBD2 | CASSPRRERGETQYF | TGTGCCAGCTCACCCCGGCGGGAGCGGGGAGAGACCCAGTACTTC
TRBJ2-7 | TRBV5-1 | . | TRBD2 | CASSSGGTSGSLYEQYF | TGCGCCAGCAGCTCCGGTGGGACTAGCGGGTCCCTCTACGAGCAGTACTTC
TRBJ2-1 | TRBV5-8 | . | TRBD2 | CASSLWGGRSYNEQFF | TGTGCCAGCAGCTTATGGGGGGGTCGCTCCTACAATGAGCAGTTCTTC
TRBJ1-5 | TRBV14 | . | . | CASSQVQPDSNQPQHF | TGTGCCAGCAGCCAAGTACAGCCTGATAGCAATCAGCCCCAGCATTTT
TRBJ2-7 | TRBV28 | . | TRBD2 | CASNFLAGGPEQYF | TGTGCCAGCAATTTCCTAGCGGGAGGGCCCGAGCAGTACTTC
TRBJ1-2 | TRBV5-5 | . | . | CASSPQGGDTF | TGTGCCAGCAGCCCCCAGGGCGGAGACACCTTC
TRBJ2-2 | TRBV14 | . | . | CASSQTPTGNTGELFF | TGTGCCAGCAGCCAAACTCCTACAGGGAACACCGGGGAGCTGTTTTTT
TRBJ1-5 | TRBV18 | few | TRBD1 | CASSPDRVRQPQHF | TGTGCCAGCTCACCGGACAGGGTGAGGCAGCCCCAGCATTTT
TRBJ1-2 | TRBV2 | . | . | CASSEGGSNGYTF | TGTGCCAGCAGTGAAGGCGGCTCCAATGGCTACACCTTC
TRBJ2-5 | TRBV2 | . | TRBD1 | CASSDPWTGALVETQYF | TGTGCCAGCAGCGACCCGTGGACAGGGGCACTGGTGGAGACCCAGTACTTC
TRBJ1-2 | TRBV5-6 | . | . | CASSAITGYYGYTF | TGTGCCAGCAGCGCGATTACAGGGTACTATGGCTACACCTTC
TRBJ1-3 | TRBV7-8 | . | . | CASSPGVATGNTIYF | TGTGCCAGCAGCCCCGGGGTGGCGACTGGAAACACCATATATTTT
TRBJ2-2 | TRBV9 | once | . | CASSPSPVSGELFF | TGTGCCAGCAGCCCTTCTCCGGTTTCCGGGGAGCTGTTTTTT
TRBJ2-5 | TRBV7-3 | . | . | CASSKGGAVRETQYF | TGTGCCAGCAGCAAAGGGGGGGCCGTGAGGGAGACCCAGTACTTC
TRBJ2-4 | TRBV5-1 | once | TRBD1 | CASSMGLGTAKNIQYF | TGCGCCAGCAGCATGGGGCTCGGGACAGCAAAAAACATTCAGTACTTC
TRBJ2-5 | TRBV7-9 | . | TRBD2 | CATRGGAFIGETQYF | TGTGCCACCCGGGGGGGGGCCTTTATTGGAGAGACCCAGTACTTC
TRBJ2-1 | TRBV7-6 | . | TRBD2 | CASSPLTSGNYNEQFF | TGTGCCAGCAGCCCGTTGACTAGCGGCAACTACAATGAGCAGTTCTTC
TRBJ1-4 | TRBV14 | . | . | CASSQRVATNEKLFF | TGTGCCAGCAGCCAGAGAGTTGCAACTAATGAAAAACTGTTTTTT
TRBJ2-3 | TRBV5-1 | . | TRBD1 | CASSLSGQGRTDTQYF | TGCGCCAGCAGCTTGTCTGGACAGGGACGCACAGATACGCAGTATTTT
TRBJ1-2 | TRBV2 | few | TRBD1 | CASSLQGANYGYTF | TGTGCCAGCAGTCTACAGGGGGCGAACTATGGCTACACCTTC
TRBJ1-2 | TRBV5-3 | . | . | CARSSAGGMVGYTF | TGTGCCAGAAGCTCGGCGGGGGGGATGGTTGGCTACACCTTC
TRBJ2-1 | TRBV12-5 | few | . | CASGLVLFDRSSYNEQFF | TGTGCTAGTGGTTTGGTACTATTTGACAGAAGCTCCTACAATGAGCAGTTCTTC
TRBJ2-7 | TRBV28 | . | . | CASRVTSMGYEQYF | TGTGCCAGCAGGGTGACTTCTATGGGCTACGAGCAGTACTTC
TRBJ2-5 | TRBV7-9 | few | . | CASSLLQGETQYF | TGTGCCAGCAGCTTACTACAGGGAGAGACCCAGTACTTC
TRBJ1-6 | TRBV29-1 | . | TRBD1 | CSVRDRAWSPLHF | TGCAGCGTCCGGGACAGGGCCTGGTCACCCCTCCACTTT
TRBJ1-4 | TRBV6-5 | . | . | CASSRMHSSNEKLFF | TGTGCCAGCAGCAGGATGCACAGCAGTAATGAAAAACTGTTTTTT
TRBJ1-1 | TRBV7-9 | . | . | CASSSATVSGTEAFF | TGTGCCAGCAGCTCCGCGACAGTGAGCGGGACTGAAGCTTTCTTT
TRBJ1-2 | TRBV2 | . | . | CARKGIGEAGYTF | TGTGCCAGGAAAGGTATCGGGGAGGCTGGCTACACCTTC
TRBJ2-2 | TRBV6-6 | . | TRBD1 | CASSGQVYTGELFF | TGTGCCAGCAGTGGACAGGTCTACACCGGGGAGCTGTTTTTT
TRBJ1-3 | TRBV5-1 | . | . | CASSFRPGKSGNTIYF | TGCGCCAGCAGCTTCCGTCCGGGGAAGTCTGGAAACACCATATATTTT
TRBJ2-5 | TRBV18 | . | TRBD1 | CASSPPSGGLGETQYF | TGTGCCAGCTCACCACCGTCAGGGGGTCTAGGGGAGACCCAGTACTTC
TRBJ1-1 | TRBV28 | . | . | CALSSWAGGNTEAFF | TGTGCCTTGTCGTCATGGGCGGGGGGGAACACTGAAGCTTTCTTT
TRBJ2-7 | TRBV29-1 | . | . | CSVEDPDTSSYEQYF | TGCAGCGTTGAAGATCCGGACACATCCTCCTACGAGCAGTACTTC
TRBJ2-5 | TRBV5-6 | . | . | CASSWGDGEETQYF | TGTGCCAGCAGCTGGGGGGACGGGGAGGAGACCCAGTACTTC
TRBJ1-5 | TRBV19 | once | . | CASSPLRTSEDQPQHF | TGTGCCAGTAGTCCCCTGAGGACAAGTGAAGATCAGCCCCAGCATTTT
TRBJ1-4 | TRBV28 | . | . | CASSPYGGNEKLFF | TGTGCCAGCAGCCCTTACGGGGGTAATGAAAAACTGTTTTTT
TRBJ1-4 | TRBV6-1 | once | . | CASSVSATNEKLFF | TGTGCCAGCAGTGTGTCGGCAACTAATGAAAAACTGTTTTTT
TRBJ2-5 | TRBV6-1 | . | TRBD2 | CASGPGLAGRETQYF | TGTGCCAGCGGCCCGGGACTAGCGGGGCGCGAGACCCAGTACTTC
TRBJ2-6 | TRBV28 | . | . | CASRQPAGANVLTF | TGTGCCAGCAGACAACCCGCTGGGGCCAACGTCCTGACTTTC
TRBJ1-2 | TRBV30 | . | TRBD1 | CAWSAVGQWGRQGPGYGYTF | TGTGCCTGGAGTGCGGTGGGTCAATGGGGACGACAGGGCCCGGGGTATGGCTACACCTTC
TRBJ2-7 | TRBV28 | . | TRBD1 | CASSSGGTGGHEQYF | TGTGCCAGCAGTTCCGGGGGGACAGGGGGCCACGAGCAGTACTTC
TRBJ1-2 | TRBV27 | . | . | CASSRVGGAYGYTF | TGTGCCAGCAGCCGGGTCGGGGGGGCTTATGGCTACACCTTC
TRBJ2-3 | TRBV2 | . | . | CASRLQGGTQYF | TGTGCCAGCCGGTTACAGGGGGGGACGCAGTATTTT
TRBJ2-1 | TRBV10-1 | . | TRBD2 | CASSLTSGRARSYNEQFF | TGCGCCAGCAGCTTGACTAGCGGGAGAGCCCGCTCCTACAATGAGCAGTTCTTC
TRBJ2-7 | TRBV7-9 | . | TRBD1 | CASSDRTGEMNEQYF | TGTGCCAGCTCCGACCGGACAGGGGAGATGAACGAGCAGTACTTC